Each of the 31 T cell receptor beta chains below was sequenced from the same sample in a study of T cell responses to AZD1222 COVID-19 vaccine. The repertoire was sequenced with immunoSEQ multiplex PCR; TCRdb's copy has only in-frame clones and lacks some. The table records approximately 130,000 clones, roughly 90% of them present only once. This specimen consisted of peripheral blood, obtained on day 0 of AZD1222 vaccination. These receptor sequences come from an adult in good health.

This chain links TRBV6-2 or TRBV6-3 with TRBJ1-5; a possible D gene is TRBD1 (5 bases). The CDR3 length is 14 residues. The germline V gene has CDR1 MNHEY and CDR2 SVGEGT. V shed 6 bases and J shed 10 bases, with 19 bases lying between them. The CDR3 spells CASSLRGSPNPQHF. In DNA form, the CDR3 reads TGTGCCAGCAGCCTCCGGGGCAGTCCCAATCCCCAGCATTTT.

The CDR3 protein is CASSVALAGTGELFF. CDR3 DNA sequence: TGTGCCAGCAGCGTAGCTCTAGCGGGCACCGGGGAGCTGTTTTTT. The chain uses TRBV9 and TRBJ2-2, with 8 bases identical to TRBD2. This CDR3 has 15 amino acids. Germline CDR1 reads SGDLS; CDR2 reads YYNGEE. V lost 0 bases and J lost 4; bases outside the gene matches: 2.

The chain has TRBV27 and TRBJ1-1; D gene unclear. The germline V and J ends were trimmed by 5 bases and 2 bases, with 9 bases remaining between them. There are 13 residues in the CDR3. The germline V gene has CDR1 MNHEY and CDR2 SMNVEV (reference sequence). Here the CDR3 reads CASSPRSNTEAFF. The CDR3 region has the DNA TGTGCCAGCAGTCCGCGTTCAAACACTGAAGCTTTCTTT.

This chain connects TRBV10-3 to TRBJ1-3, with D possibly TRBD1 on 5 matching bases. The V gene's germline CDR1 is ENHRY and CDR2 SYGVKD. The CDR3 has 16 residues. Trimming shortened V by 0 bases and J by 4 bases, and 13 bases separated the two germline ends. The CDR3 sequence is CAISESWGQGGNTIYF. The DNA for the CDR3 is TGTGCCATCAGTGAGTCTTGGGGCCAGGGCGGAAACACCATATATTTT.

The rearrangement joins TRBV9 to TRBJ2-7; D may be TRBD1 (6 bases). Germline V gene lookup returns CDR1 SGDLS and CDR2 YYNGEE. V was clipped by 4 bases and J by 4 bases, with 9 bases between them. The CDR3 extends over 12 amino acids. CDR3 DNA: TGTGCCAGCAGCAAAGGGGGTTACGAGCAGTACTTC. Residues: CASSKGGYEQYF.

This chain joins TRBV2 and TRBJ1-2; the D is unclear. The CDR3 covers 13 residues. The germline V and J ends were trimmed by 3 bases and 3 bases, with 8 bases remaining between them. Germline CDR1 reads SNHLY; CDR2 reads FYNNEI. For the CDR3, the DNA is TGTGCCAGCAGTGAGGAAGTCGACTATGGCTACACCTTC. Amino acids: CASSEEVDYGYTF.

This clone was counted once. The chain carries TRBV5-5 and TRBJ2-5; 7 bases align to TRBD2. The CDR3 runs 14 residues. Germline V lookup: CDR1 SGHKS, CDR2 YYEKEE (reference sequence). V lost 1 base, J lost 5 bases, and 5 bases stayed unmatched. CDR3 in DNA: TGTGCCAGCAGCTTGACGGCGGGAGCTGAGACCCAGTACTTC. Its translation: CASSLTAGAETQYF.

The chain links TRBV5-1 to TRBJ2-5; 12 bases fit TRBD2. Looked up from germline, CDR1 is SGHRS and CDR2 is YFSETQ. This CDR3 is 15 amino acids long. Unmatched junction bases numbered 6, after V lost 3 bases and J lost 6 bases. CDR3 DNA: TGCGCCAGCAGCTCGACTAGCGGGAGACCTAAGACCCAGTACTTC. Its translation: CASSSTSGRPKTQYF.

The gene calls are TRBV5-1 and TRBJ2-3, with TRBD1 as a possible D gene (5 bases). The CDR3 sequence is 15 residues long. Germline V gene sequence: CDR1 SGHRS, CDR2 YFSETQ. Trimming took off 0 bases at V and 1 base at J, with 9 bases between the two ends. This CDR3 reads CASSLGSTGTDTQYF. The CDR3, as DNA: TGCGCCAGCAGCTTGGGATCGACAGGCACAGATACGCAGTATTTT.

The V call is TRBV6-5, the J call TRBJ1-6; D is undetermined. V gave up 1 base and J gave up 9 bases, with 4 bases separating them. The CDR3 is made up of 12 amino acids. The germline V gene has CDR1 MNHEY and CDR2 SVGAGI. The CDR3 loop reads CASSYWFSPLHF. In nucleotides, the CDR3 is TGTGCCAGCAGTTACTGGTTTTCACCCCTCCACTTT.

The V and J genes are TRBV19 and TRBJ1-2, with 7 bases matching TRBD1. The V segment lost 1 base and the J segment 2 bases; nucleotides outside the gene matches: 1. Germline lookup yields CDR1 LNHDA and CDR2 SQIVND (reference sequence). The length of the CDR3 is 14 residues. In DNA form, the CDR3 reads TGTGCCAGTAGTATAGTAGGGGGCAACTATGGCTACACCTTC. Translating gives CASSIVGGNYGYTF.

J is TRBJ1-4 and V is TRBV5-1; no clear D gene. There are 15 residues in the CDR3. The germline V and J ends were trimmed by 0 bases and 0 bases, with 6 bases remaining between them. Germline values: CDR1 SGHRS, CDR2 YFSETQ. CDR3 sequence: CASSLGRATNEKLFF. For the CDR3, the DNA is TGCGCCAGCAGCTTGGGTCGGGCAACTAATGAAAAACTGTTTTTT.

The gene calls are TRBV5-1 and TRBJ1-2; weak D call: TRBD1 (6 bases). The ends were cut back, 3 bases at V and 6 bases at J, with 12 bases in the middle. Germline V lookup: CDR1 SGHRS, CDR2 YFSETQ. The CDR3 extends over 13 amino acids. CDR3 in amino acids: CASSSTTGNGYTF. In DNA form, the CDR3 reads TGCGCCAGCAGCTCTACAACAGGGAATGGCTACACCTTC.

The CDR3 here is CASSPTSGSINEQFF. DNA of the CDR3: TGTGCCAGCAGCCCCACTAGCGGGAGTATCAATGAGCAGTTCTTC. This rearrangement joins TRBV9 to TRBJ2-1, with TRBD2 matching over 11 bases. V lost 4 bases, J lost 6 bases, and 6 bases stayed unmatched. CDR1 is SGDLS, CDR2 YYNGEE, per germline. This CDR3 is built from 15 residues.

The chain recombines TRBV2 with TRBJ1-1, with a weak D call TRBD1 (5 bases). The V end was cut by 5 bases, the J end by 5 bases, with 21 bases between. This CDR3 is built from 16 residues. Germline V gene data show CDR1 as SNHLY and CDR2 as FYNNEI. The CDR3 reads CASSSAVLVEGTEAFF. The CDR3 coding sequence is TGTGCCAGCAGTTCGGCCGTATTGGTTGAGGGGACTGAAGCTTTCTTT.

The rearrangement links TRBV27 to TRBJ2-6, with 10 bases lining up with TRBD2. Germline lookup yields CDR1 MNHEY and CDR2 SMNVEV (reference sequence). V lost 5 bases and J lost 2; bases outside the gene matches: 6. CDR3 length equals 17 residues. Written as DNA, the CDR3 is TGTGCCAGCAGTCATCCTAGCGGGAGAGCTGGGGCCAACGTCCTGACTTTC. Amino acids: CASSHPSGRAGANVLTF.

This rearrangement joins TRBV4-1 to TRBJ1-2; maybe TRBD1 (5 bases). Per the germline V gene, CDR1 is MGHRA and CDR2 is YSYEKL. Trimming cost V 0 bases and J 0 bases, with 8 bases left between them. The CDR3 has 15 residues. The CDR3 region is CASSQDWGSNYGYTF. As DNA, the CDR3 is TGCGCCAGCAGCCAAGACTGGGGCTCTAACTATGGCTACACCTTC.

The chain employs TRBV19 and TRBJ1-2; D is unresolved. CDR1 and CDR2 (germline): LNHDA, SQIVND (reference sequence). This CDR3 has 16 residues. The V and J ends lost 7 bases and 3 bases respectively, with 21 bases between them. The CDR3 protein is CASTPISGNSYYGYTF. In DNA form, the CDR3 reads TGTGCCAGTACTCCAATATCGGGGAACAGCTACTATGGCTACACCTTC.

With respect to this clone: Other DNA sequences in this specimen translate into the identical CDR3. The CDR3 spells CASGLAGVYNEQFF. DNA for the CDR3: TGTGCTAGTGGCCTAGCGGGTGTCTACAATGAGCAGTTCTTC. The chain combines TRBV12-5 with TRBJ2-1, with 8 bases aligning to TRBD2. CDR1 and CDR2 (germline): LGHNT, FRNRAP. Trimming took 6 bases from V and 3 from J; bases not matched to a gene: 4. The CDR3 runs to 14 residues.

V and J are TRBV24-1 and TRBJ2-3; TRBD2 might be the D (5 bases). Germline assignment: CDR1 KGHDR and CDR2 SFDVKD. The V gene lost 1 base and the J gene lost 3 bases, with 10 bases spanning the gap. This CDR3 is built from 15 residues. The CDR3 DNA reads TGTGCCACCAGTGATTTAGCGGAAGGGACAGATACGCAGTATTTT. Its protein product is CATSDLAEGTDTQYF.

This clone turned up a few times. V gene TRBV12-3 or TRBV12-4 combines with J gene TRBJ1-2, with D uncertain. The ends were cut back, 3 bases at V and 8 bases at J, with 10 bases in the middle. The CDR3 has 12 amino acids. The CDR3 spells CASSFTDRGYTF. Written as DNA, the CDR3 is TGTGCCAGCAGTTTCACGGACCGAGGCTACACCTTC.

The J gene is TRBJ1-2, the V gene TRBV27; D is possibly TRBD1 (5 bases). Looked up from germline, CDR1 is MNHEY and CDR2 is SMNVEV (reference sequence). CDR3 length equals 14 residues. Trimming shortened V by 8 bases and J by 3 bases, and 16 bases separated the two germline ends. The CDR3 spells CASRRQRADYGYTF. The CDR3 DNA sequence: TGTGCCAGCCGTCGACAGAGGGCTGACTATGGCTACACCTTC.

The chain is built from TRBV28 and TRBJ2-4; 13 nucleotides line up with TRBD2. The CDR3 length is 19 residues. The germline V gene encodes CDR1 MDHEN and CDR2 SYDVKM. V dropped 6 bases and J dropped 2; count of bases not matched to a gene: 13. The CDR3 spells CASSPTSGRAQGPKNIQYF. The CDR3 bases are TGTGCCAGCAGCCCTACTAGCGGGAGGGCCCAGGGACCCAAAAACATTCAGTACTTC.

The CDR3 is CATSQSRTDQPQHF. The CDR3 DNA reads as TGTGCCACCTCGCAATCCCGGACAGATCAGCCCCAGCATTTT. The chain employs TRBV2 and TRBJ1-5; D is perhaps TRBD1 (6 bases). V was shortened by 10 bases and J by 5 bases, with 18 bases between the two germline ends. The CDR3 length is 14 residues. CDR1 is SNHLY and CDR2 is FYNNEI in the germline V gene.

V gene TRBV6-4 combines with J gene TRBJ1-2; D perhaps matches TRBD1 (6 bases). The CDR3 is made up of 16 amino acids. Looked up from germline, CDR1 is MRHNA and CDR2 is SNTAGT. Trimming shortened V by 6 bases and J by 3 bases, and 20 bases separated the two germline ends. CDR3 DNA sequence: TGTGCCAGCAGGGGGGGCCGGGACATTAACTACTATGGCTACACCTTC. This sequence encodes CASRGGRDINYYGYTF.

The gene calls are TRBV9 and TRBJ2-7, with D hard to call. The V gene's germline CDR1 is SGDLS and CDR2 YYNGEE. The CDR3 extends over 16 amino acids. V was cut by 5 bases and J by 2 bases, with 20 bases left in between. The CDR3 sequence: CASSTRGVSAAYEQYF. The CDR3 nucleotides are TGTGCCAGCAGTACCCGTGGGGTTTCGGCGGCCTACGAGCAGTACTTC.

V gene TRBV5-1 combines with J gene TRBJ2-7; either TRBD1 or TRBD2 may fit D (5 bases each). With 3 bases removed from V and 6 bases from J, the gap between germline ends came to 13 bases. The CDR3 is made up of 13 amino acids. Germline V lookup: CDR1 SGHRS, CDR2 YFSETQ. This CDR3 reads CASSSGPMGEQYF. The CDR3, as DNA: TGCGCCAGCAGCTCGGGGCCCATGGGCGAGCAGTACTTC.

CDR3 bases: TGTGCCAGCAGCTTGGGATTGACCTACGAGCAGTACTTC. It yields the protein CASSLGLTYEQYF. The rearrangement joins TRBV11-3 to TRBJ2-7; D gene uncertain. The CDR3 is made up of 13 amino acids. Germline V gives CDR1 SGHNT, CDR2 YENEEA. V shed 3 bases and J shed 2 bases, with 8 bases lying between them.

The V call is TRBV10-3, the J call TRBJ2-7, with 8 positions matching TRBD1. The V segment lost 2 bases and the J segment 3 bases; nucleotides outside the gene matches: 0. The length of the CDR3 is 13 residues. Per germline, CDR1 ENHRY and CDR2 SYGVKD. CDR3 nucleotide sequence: TGTGCCATCAGTGAGGGACAGGGCTACGAGCAGTACTTC. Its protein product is CAISEGQGYEQYF.

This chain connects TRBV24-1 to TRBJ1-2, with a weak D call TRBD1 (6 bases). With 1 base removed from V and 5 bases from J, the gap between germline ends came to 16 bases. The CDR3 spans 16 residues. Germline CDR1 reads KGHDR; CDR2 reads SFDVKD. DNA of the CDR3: TGTGCCACCAGTGATTTTTTGGGGGCTGGGGGGTATGGCTACACCTTC. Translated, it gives CATSDFLGAGGYGYTF.

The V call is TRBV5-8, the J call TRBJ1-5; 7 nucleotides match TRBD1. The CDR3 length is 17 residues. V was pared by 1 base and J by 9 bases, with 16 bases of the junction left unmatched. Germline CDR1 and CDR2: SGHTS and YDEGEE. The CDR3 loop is CASSLRTGGLKFRPQHF. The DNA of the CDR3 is TGTGCCAGCAGCTTGCGGACAGGAGGTCTTAAGTTTAGGCCCCAGCATTTT. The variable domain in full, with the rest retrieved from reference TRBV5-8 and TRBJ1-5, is EAGVTQSPTHLIKTRGQQATLRCSPISGHTSVYWYQQALGLGLQFLLWYDEGEERNRGNFPPRFSGRQFPNYSSELNVNALELEDSALYLCASSLRTGGLKFRPQHFGDGTRLSIL.